This T cell receptor beta chain was recorded in a study of OX40 agonist ivuxolimab in advanced cancers. The overall study: Patients were given ivuxolimab, an antibody that agonizes OX40 (CD134).

The germline gives CDR1 SEHNR, CDR2 FQNEAQ (reference sequence). The CDR3 is 18 amino acids. The junction had 3 bases not matched to a gene; V was cut back by 4 bases and J by 0 bases. As concerns this clone: Antigen specificity is unknown.

TCRdb's table, derived via immunoSEQ multiplex PCR, lists solely in-frame clones and lacks some. Here the sample spans approximately 70,000 clones, 87% being singletons. Study conclusions and caveats: Averaged across samples, CD8+ T cells carried more expanded clones than CD4+ did.

The clonotype was recovered from an adult with an advanced solid tumor such as melanoma, head and neck, liver or kidney cancer. Here the sequenced sample was CD4+ or CD8+ T cells sorted from blood, taken in a trial of the OX40 agonist ivuxolimab. The chain is built from TRBV7-9 and TRBJ2-6; TRBD2 agrees at 13 bases. CDR3 nucleotide sequence: TGTGCCAGCAGCTCGACTAGCGGGGGGCACTCTGGGGCCAACGTCCTGACTTTC. Its protein product is CASSSTSGGHSGANVLTF.